The T cell receptor beta chain under discussion was sequenced for a study of blood T cell repertoires in COVID-19. Study at large: There were acute and convalescent COVID-19 samples, and they came from the United States, Italy and Spain. In each case, the material was cDNA or gDNA derived from T cells, B-cell-depleted T cells, or PBMCs.

Authors' analysis steps: Reference gene primer amplification gave estimated nucleated cell counts. Generated by immunoSEQ multiplex PCR, the TCRdb table keeps only in-frame clones and is missing some. V, J and clone size were drawn from that table, and D and trimming were deduced from the DNA. This repertoire shows almost 200,000 clones, about four fifths found once; its top ten account for under 7%. Trimming shortened V by 0 bases and J by 1 base, and 5 bases separated the two germline ends. The CDR3 is 14 residues long. Germline V gives CDR1 SGHKS, CDR2 YYEKEE (reference sequence). The sequenced material came from peripheral blood. This TCR was sampled from a woman aged 40 to 50 with COVID-19, enrolled during active disease. The gene calls are TRBV5-5 and TRBJ1-5; TRBD1 is a possible D gene (5 bases). CDR3 residues: CASSLEGSNQPQHF. The CDR3 nucleotides are TGTGCCAGCAGCTTGGAGGGGAGCAATCAGCCCCAGCATTTT.